What follows describes a single TCR beta chain. The data belong to a study of blood T cell repertoires in COVID-19. Study at large: The United States, Italy and Spain were the sources of the acute and convalescent COVID-19 samples.

The age range of participants was about 18 to 100 years, with residence in approximately 25 US areas. Participants had their cohort set by participant-reported clinical history. Original handling: Amplifying reference gene primers gave estimates of nucleated cell counts. Method: immunoSEQ multiplex PCR; TCRdb's copy keeps in-frame clones and lacks some. From that table come the V and J calls and clone size; the DNA was used to work out D and trimming. Of around 230,000 clones listed, roughly 86% are singletons. Sequences were obtained from PBMCs or T cells enriched from blood (not recorded which). The receptor comes from a woman in her 30s with acute COVID-19.

In DNA, the CDR3 is TGTGCCAGTAGCCCGGGATCCGTAAACACCATATATTTT. Amino acids: CASSPGSVNTIYF. The chain joins TRBV19 to TRBJ1-3; no clear D gene. Trimming took 6 bases from V and 6 from J, leaving 12 bases between them. This CDR3 has 13 amino acids. In germline, CDR1 is LNHDA, CDR2 SQIVND (reference sequence).